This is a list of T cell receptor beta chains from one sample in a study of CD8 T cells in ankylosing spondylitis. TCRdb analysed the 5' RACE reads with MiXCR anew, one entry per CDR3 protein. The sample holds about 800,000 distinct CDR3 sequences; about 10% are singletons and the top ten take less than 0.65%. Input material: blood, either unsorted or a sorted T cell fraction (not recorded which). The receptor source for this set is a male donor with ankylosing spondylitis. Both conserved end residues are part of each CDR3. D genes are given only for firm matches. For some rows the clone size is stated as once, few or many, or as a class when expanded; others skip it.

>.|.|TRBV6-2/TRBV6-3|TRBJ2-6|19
TGTGCCAGCAGACATCGCCTTGGCAGGGAAGACTCTGGGGCCAACGTCCTGACTTTC
CASRHRLGREDSGANVLTF
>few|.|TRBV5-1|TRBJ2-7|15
TGCGCCAGCAGCTATTCGTTTGGGAGCTCCTACGAGCAGTACTTC
CASSYSFGSSYEQYF
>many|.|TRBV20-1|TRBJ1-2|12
TGCAGTGCTAGGGCCAGCCTAGTTGGCTACACCTTC
CSARASLVGYTF
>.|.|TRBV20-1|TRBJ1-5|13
TGCAGTGCTAGGAGGGGACGCAATCAGCCCCAGCATTTT
CSARRGRNQPQHF
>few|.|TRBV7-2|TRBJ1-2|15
TGTGCCAGCAGCTTCGGTCTTGATCCTGCCTATGGCTACACCTTC
CASSFGLDPAYGYTF
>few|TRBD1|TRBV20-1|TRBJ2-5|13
TGCAGTGCTCCGCGACAGGGGAGGGAGACCCAGTACTTC
CSAPRQGRETQYF
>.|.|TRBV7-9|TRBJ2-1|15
TGTGCCAGCACCAGACAGGTTGGGGGGTACAATGAGCAGTTCTTC
CASTRQVGGYNEQFF
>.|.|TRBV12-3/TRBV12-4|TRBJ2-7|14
TGTGCCAGCAGTTTTATCGACACCACCTACGAGCAGTACTTC
CASSFIDTTYEQYF
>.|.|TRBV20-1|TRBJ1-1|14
TGCAGTGCTAGTGACTCGGGAATGAACACTGAAGCTTTCTTT
CSASDSGMNTEAFF
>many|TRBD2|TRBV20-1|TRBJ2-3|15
TGCAGTGCGAGCCGGAGTAGCGGGGTCACAGATACGCAGTATTTT
CSASRSSGVTDTQYF
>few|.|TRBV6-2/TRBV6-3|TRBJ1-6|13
TGTGCCAGCAGTTACGCCAGTAATTCACCCCTCCACTTT
CASSYASNSPLHF
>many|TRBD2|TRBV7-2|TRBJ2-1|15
TGTGCCAGCAGCTTAGGGACTAGCGCTTACAATGAGCAGTTCTTC
CASSLGTSAYNEQFF
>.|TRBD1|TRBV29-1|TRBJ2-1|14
TGCAGCGGGCAGGGGGAAAGGTCCTACAATGAGCAGTTCTTC
CSGQGERSYNEQFF
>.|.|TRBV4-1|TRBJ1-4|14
TGCGCCAGCCGCGCTCTAGGCTCTAATGAAAAACTGTTTTTT
CASRALGSNEKLFF
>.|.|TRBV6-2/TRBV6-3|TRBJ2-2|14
TGTGCCAGCAGTTACCCCTGGGACACCGGGGAGCTGTTTTTT
CASSYPWDTGELFF
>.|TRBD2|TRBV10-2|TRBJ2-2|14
TGCGCCAGCATAGGGACGGGAGGAGCCGGGGAGCTGTTTTTT
CASIGTGGAGELFF
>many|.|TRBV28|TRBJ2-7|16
TGTGCCAGCACCCCTTTAAACTCTAGAAGGTTTTACGAGCAGTACTTC
CASTPLNSRRFYEQYF
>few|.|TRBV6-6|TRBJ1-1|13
TGTGCCAGCAGCCGACAGGCGGGCACTGAAGCTTTCTTT
CASSRQAGTEAFF
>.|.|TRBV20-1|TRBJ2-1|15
TGCAGTGCTAGAACGCGGGGGCACTCCTACAATGAGCAGTTCTTC
CSARTRGHSYNEQFF
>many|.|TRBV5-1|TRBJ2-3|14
TGCGCCAGCAGCCTCGGGGGAGAGGCAGATACGCAGTATTTT
CASSLGGEADTQYF
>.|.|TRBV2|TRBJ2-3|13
TGTGCCAGCAGTCCCGTCCCCGGAGATACGCAGTATTTT
CASSPVPGDTQYF
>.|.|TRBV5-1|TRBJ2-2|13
TGCGCCAGCAGACCAGGGGCCGCCGGGGAGCTGTTTTTT
CASRPGAAGELFF
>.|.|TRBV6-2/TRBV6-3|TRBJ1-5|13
TGTGCCAGCAGTTCCCATCGAATCAAGCCCCAGCATTTT
CASSSHRIKPQHF
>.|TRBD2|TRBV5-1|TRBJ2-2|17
TGCGCCAGCAGCTCGACTAGCGGGGGGACGAACACCGGGGAGCTGTTTTTT
CASSSTSGGTNTGELFF
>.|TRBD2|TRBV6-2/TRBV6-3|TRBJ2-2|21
TGTGCCAGCAGTTACCTTACCCTAGCGGGAGCCCTCTTTGGGGGCACCGGGGAGCTGTTTTTT
CASSYLTLAGALFGGTGELFF
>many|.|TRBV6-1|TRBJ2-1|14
TGTGCCAGCACCTCACCGGGCAGGCCGGGTGAGCAGTTCTTC
CASTSPGRPGEQFF
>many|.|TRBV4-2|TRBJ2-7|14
TGTGCCAGCAGCCAAGATAGAGGGAGGCGCGAGCAGTACTTC
CASSQDRGRREQYF
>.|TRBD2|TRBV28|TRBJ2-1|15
TGTGCCAGCAGTTTTGCGGGGGGTTCCTACAATGAGCAGTTCTTC
CASSFAGGSYNEQFF
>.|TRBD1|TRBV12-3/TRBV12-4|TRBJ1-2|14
TGTGCCAGCAGTGCCTGGACAGGGGGCTTGGGCTACACCTTC
CASSAWTGGLGYTF
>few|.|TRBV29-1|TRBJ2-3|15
TGCAGCGTTGAACCCCGGTCGGGGGGCACAGATACGCAGTATTTT
CSVEPRSGGTDTQYF
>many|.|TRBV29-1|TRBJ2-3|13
TGCACCTACCGGGCCGCTAGCACAGATACGCAGTATTTT
CTYRAASTDTQYF
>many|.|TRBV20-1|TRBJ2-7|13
TGCAGTGCTAGTGTAGCTATCGGAGGCGAGCAGTACTTC
CSASVAIGGEQYF
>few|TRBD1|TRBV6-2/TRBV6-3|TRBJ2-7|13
TGTGCCAGCAGTATTGACAGGGGCTACGAGCAGTACTTC
CASSIDRGYEQYF
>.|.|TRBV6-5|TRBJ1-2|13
TGTGCCAGCAGCAACTCAGGGGCTCATGGCTACACCTTC
CASSNSGAHGYTF
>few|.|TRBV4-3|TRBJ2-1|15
TGCGCCAGCAGCCGGGACGTCACTCCATACAATGAGCAGTTCTTC
CASSRDVTPYNEQFF
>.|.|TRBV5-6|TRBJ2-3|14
TGTGCCAGCACTCGGGATCGACGCACAGATACGCAGTATTTT
CASTRDRRTDTQYF
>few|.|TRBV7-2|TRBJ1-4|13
TGTGCCAGCAGCTCCCTGACAGATGAAAAACTGTTTTTT
CASSSLTDEKLFF
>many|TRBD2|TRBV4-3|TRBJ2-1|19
TGCGCCAGCAGCCAAGGGATCGGCGGGAGGGCCTCCGGATACAATGAGCAGTTCTTC
CASSQGIGGRASGYNEQFF
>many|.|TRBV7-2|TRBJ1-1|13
TGTGCCAGCAGCTTAATGTTGAACACTGAAGCTTTCTTT
CASSLMLNTEAFF
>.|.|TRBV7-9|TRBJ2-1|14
TGTGCCAGCAGCTTAAGTGGGCAGGTTGGGGAGCAGTTCTTC
CASSLSGQVGEQFF
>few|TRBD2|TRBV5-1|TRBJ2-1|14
TGCGCCAGCAGCCTCGGGGGGGCGGTCAATGAGCAGTTCTTC
CASSLGGAVNEQFF
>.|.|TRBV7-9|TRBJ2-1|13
TGTGCCGGGAAGGGGAGGAAAAACAATGAGCAGTTCTTC
CAGKGRKNNEQFF
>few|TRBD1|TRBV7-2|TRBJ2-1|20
TGTGCCAGCAGCTTAGTGCCGGGACAGGCGTTACCGAGCTCCTACAATGAGCAGTTCTTC
CASSLVPGQALPSSYNEQFF
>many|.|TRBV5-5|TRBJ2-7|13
TGTGCCAGCAGCCAACCTGGACCCTACGAGCAGTACTTC
CASSQPGPYEQYF
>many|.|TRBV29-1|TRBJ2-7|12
TGCAGCGTGGGAGAGGGCAGGAGGGAGCAGTACTTC
CSVGEGRREQYF
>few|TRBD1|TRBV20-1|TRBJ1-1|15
TGCAGTGCTAGCACACCTGTGGGACAGGGCACTGAAGCTTTCTTT
CSASTPVGQGTEAFF
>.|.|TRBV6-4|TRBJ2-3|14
TGTGCCAGCAGTCCAAATACAGGGACAGATACGCAGTATTTT
CASSPNTGTDTQYF
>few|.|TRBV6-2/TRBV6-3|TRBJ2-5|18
TGTGCCAGCAGCCAGGGGTCGGGGCTGGAGATGTACCAAGAGACCCAGTACTTC
CASSQGSGLEMYQETQYF
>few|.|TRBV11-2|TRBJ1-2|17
TGTGCCAGCAGCTTAGGCCCAGCTCAAGGATTCAACTATGGCTACACCTTC
CASSLGPAQGFNYGYTF
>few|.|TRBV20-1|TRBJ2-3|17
TGCAGTGCGCCTCTTCCCCCCGGATCCCCTGACGCAGATACGCAGTATTTT
CSAPLPPGSPDADTQYF
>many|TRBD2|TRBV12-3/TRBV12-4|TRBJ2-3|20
TGTGCCAGCAGTTTTCACAGCGGGAGGGCCAACGGAAAGAAGCCAGATACGCAGTATTTT
CASSFHSGRANGKKPDTQYF
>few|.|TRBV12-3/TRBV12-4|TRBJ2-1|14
TGTGCCAGCGTTAGCGGCTGGGTAGGCAATGAGCAGTTCTTC
CASVSGWVGNEQFF
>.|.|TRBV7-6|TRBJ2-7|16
TGTGCCAGCAGCTTAGGACCCCGTTTGAGCTCCTACGAGCAGTACTTC
CASSLGPRLSSYEQYF